This TCR beta chain appears in the sequencing data of a study of shared clonotypes between healthy human individuals. Study findings and constraints: Some clonotypes were shared by all four sorted-subset donors, while others were not shared. The non-shared ones had lower generation probabilities than the shared ones.

The investigators split CD4+ cells into a CD45RA+ naive subset and a CD45RA-negative memory subset. For this clone: What it recognizes is unknown.

Germline assignment: CDR1 MDHEN and CDR2 SYDVKM. This CDR3 has 14 residues. V was shortened by 3 bases and J by 6 bases, with 12 bases between the two germline ends. Using 200 ng DNA, 30,000 or so T cell genomes, the sorted-subset replicate PCRs were run. TCRdb keeps only in-frame clones here, not all; method: immunoSEQ multiplex PCR. The table lists roughly 650,000 clones, around 97% of them singletons. The sequence was collected from a woman in her thirties in good health. The chain couples TRBV28 to TRBJ1-5; TRBD1 might be the D (5 bases). Sequencing was carried out using naive CD4+ T cells sorted from blood. The sample's subset: CD45RA+ positively selected. The CDR3 loop reads CASSFSGRFQPQHF. The DNA of the CDR3 is TGTGCCAGCAGTTTTTCAGGGCGCTTTCAGCCCCAGCATTTT.